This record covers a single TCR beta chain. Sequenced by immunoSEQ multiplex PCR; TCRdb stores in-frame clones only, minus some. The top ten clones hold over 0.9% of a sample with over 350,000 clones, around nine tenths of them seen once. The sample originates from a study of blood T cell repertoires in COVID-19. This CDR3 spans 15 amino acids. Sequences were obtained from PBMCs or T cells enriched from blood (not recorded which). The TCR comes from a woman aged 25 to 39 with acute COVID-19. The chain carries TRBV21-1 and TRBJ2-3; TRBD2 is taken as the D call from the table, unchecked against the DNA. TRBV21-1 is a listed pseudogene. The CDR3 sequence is CASSIIAGGPDTQYF. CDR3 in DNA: TGTGCCAGCAGCATCATAGCGGGGGGGCCAGATACGCAGTATTTT.